The clone carrying this T cell receptor beta chain has only a few counts. Antigen specificity is unknown. The data are from a study of blood T cells in healthy people across ages. Germline CDR1 and CDR2: PRHDT and FYEKMQ (reference sequence). This CDR3 has 17 residues. Trimming removed 5 bases from V and 2 bases from J, with 19 bases in between. Sample-barcoded 5' priming and a J-beta primer mix drove a second PCR of about 6 to 12 cycles. Each CDR3 protein is one row after TCRdb ran MiXCR on the 5' RACE reads. Of some 560,000 distinct CDR3 sequences in the sample, about 29% were seen once. Study-wide findings and caveats: Long-lived and aged donors differed, with more naive CD4+ cells and higher diversity in the long-lived. With naive T cell percentage, TCR beta diversity showed a strong correlation.

The data were also submitted as part of a second study, on T cells of mothers and their children. Turning to that study: No clone of persistent microchimeric T cells was detected.

The sequence came from a boy between 2 and 10 years old in good health. The chain links TRBV13 to TRBJ2-1, with D possibly matching TRBD1 (6 bases). The sample taken for sequencing was blood. CDR3 sequence reads: CASSPPLRDTPYNEQFF. CDR3 nucleotide sequence: TGTGCCAGCAGCCCACCCCTCAGGGACACCCCCTACAATGAGCAGTTCTTC. The full variable domain, with the rest looked up from reference TRBV13 and TRBJ2-1, is AAGVIQSPRHLIKEKRETATLKCYPIPRHDTVYWYQQGPGQDPQFLISFYEKMQSDKGSIPDRFSAQQFSDYHSELNMSSLELGDSALYFCASSPPLRDTPYNEQFFGPGTRLTVL.